The clone carrying this TCR beta chain was counted a few times. Its matching antigen is unknown. Samples each had at least 5 micrograms of total RNA extracted. The data derive from a study of blood T cells in healthy people across ages. Overall study results and limits: TCR beta diversity was tightly associated with the proportion of naive T cells.

V lost 5 bases, J lost 5 bases, and 13 bases stayed unmatched. The germline gives CDR1 MNHEY, CDR2 SMNVEV (reference sequence). This CDR3 region has 16 residues. Primed by a sample-barcoded 5' primer and a J-beta primer mix, a second PCR proceeded for roughly 7 to 11 cycles. Every cDNA was tagged by a template-switch adaptor with 12 random nucleotides. Using its own MiXCR run on the 5' RACE reads, TCRdb lists one record per CDR3 protein. The table shows 580,000 or so distinct CDR3 sequences, with around 48% occurring only once. The TCR sequence derives from a man at least 80 years old in good health. Sequences were obtained from blood. The chain is built from TRBV27 and TRBJ2-5, with TRBD1 matching 8 bases. The CDR3 reads CASSPGQGNRGETQYF. The CDR3 DNA is TGTGCCAGCAGTCCTGGACAGGGAAACCGGGGGGAGACCCAGTACTTC.